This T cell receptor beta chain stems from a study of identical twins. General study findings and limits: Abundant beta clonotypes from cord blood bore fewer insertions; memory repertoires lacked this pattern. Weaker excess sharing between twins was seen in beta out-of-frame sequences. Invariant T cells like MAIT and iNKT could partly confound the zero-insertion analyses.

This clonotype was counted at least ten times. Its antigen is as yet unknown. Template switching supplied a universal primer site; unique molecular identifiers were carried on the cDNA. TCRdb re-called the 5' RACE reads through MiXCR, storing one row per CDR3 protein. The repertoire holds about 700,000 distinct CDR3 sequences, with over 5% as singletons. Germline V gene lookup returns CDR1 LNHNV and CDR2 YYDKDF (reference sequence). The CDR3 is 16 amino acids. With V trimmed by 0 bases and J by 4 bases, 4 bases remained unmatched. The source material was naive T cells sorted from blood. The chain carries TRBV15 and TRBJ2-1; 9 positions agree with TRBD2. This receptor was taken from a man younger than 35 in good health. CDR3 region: CATSRDFAGGYNEQFF. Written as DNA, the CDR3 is TGTGCCACCAGCAGAGATTTTGCGGGAGGGTACAATGAGCAGTTCTTC.